These 15 T cell receptor beta chains originate from one sample sequenced in a study of CD8+ T cells in alopecia areata. Treatment noted: oral pan-JAK inhibitor, 5-10 mg twice daily. RNA was isolated and reverse transcribed to cDNA, the sequencing template. Sequencing was performed with immunoSEQ multiplex PCR; in TCRdb, only in-frame clones are kept and a portion is missing. Altogether under 95,000 clones are present, approximately 70% being singletons, with the ten largest covering around 16%. The sample consisted of CD8+ T cells sorted from blood, taken at roughly week 45, from a patient treated with tofacitinib. All receptors derive from a human donor with alopecia areata.

The chain links TRBV7-9 to TRBJ2-3; D uncertain. Germline CDR1 SEHNR, CDR2 FQNEAQ (reference sequence). Trimming took off 5 bases at V and 4 bases at J, with 7 bases between the two ends. CDR3 length equals 12 residues. The CDR3 DNA reads as TGTGCCAGCAGCCTGGACCCAGATACGCAGTATTTT. It translates to CASSLDPDTQYF. Drawing the rest from reference TRBV7-9 and TRBJ2-3, the complete variable domain is DTGVSQNPRHKITKRGQNVTFRCDPISEHNRLYWYRQTLGQGPEFLTYFQNEAQLEKSRLLSDRFSAERPKGSFSTLEIQRTEQGDSAMYLCASSLDPDTQYFGPGTRLTVL.

This sequence joins TRBV28 and TRBJ2-3; D is undetermined. Germline loops: CDR1 MDHEN, CDR2 SYDVKM. This CDR3 region has 13 residues. The V gene lost 5 bases and the J gene lost 6 bases, with 12 bases spanning the gap. CDR3 amino acids: CASSLSPRDTQYF. CDR3 DNA sequence: TGTGCCAGCAGTCTATCCCCCCGCGATACGCAGTATTTT. The full variable domain, with the rest looked up from reference TRBV28 and TRBJ2-3, is DVKVTQSSRYLVKRTGEKVFLECVQDMDHENMFWYRQDPGLGLRLIYFSYDVKMKEKGDIPEGYSVSREKKERFSLILESASTNQTSMYLCASSLSPRDTQYFGPGTRLTVL.

This rearrangement joins TRBV29-1 to TRBJ1-2, with D uncertain. V lost 0 bases to trimming and J lost 3 bases, with 14 bases between them. Germline loops: CDR1 SQVTM, CDR2 ANQGSEA. The CDR3 covers 15 residues. The CDR3 DNA follows: TGCAGCGTTGAAGATCATGACGGTTCAGACTATGGCTACACCTTC. Residues: CSVEDHDGSDYGYTF.

This chain connects TRBV19 to TRBJ2-1, with TRBD1 matching 8 bases. Germline CDR1 is LNHDA and CDR2 is SQIVND (reference sequence). The CDR3 has 15 residues. V shed 4 bases, J shed 6 bases, and the junction held 8 bases outside the gene matches. CDR3 loop: CASSTQDRVVNEQFF. The CDR3 DNA sequence: TGTGCCAGTAGTACCCAGGACAGGGTGGTCAATGAGCAGTTCTTC.

The V call is TRBV11-3, the J call TRBJ2-7, with no clear D. CDR3 length equals 11 residues. Germline V gene data show CDR1 as SGHNT and CDR2 as YENEEA. The germline V and J ends were trimmed by 3 bases and 0 bases, with 0 bases remaining between them. The CDR3: CASSFSYEQYF. The CDR3 bases are TGTGCCAGCAGCTTCTCCTACGAGCAGTACTTC.

The J gene is TRBJ2-1, the V gene TRBV19; D is unclear. Deletions cut 5 bases from V and 10 bases from J, with 12 bases between. The germline gives CDR1 LNHDA, CDR2 SQIVND (reference sequence). This CDR3 comprises 12 residues. CDR3 sequence (DNA): TGTGCCAGTAGTCCGGCCCCGTGGGAGCAGTTCTTC. It yields the protein CASSPAPWEQFF.

This clone was picked up one time. V and J are TRBV29-1 and TRBJ2-7; D may be TRBD1 (6 bases). Per germline, CDR1 SQVTM and CDR2 ANQGSEA. The CDR3 length is 11 residues. Trimming stripped 4 bases from V and 5 bases from J, with 9 bases between. CDR3 sequence reads: CSVVRGHEQYF. CDR3 nucleotides: TGCAGCGTTGTCAGGGGCCACGAGCAGTACTTC.

A few counts support this clone. J is TRBJ2-7 and V is TRBV29-1, with 10 bases fitting TRBD1. This CDR3 is built from 13 residues. Germline assignment: CDR1 SQVTM and CDR2 ANQGSEA. After removal of 7 bases from V and 0 bases from J, the junction contained 3 bases not matched to a gene. The CDR3 coding sequence is TGCAGCGCCGGGACAGGGGTCTCCTACGAGCAGTACTTC. Encoded protein: CSAGTGVSYEQYF.

V is TRBV27 and J is TRBJ2-5, with no clear D. The ends were cut back, 3 bases at V and 2 bases at J, with 10 bases in the middle. Germline CDR1 reads MNHEY; CDR2 reads SMNVEV (reference sequence). The CDR3 consists of 14 residues. CDR3 residues: CASSLSTSQETQYF. CDR3 DNA sequence: TGTGCCAGCAGTTTGTCGACATCACAAGAGACCCAGTACTTC.

In this sample, this clone turned up once. The chain uses TRBV14 and TRBJ2-3; either TRBD1 or TRBD2 may supply D (5 bases each). CDR1 is SGHDN and CDR2 is FVKESK in the germline V gene. Trimming stripped 3 bases from V and 6 bases from J, with 10 bases between. CDR3 length equals 13 residues. CDR3 sequence reads: CASSQGPGDTQYF. The CDR3, as DNA: TGTGCCAGCAGCCAGGGACCGGGGGATACGCAGTATTTT.

This rearrangement joins TRBV29-1 to TRBJ2-2; D ambiguous. This CDR3 has 13 residues. V lost 5 bases and J lost 0, with 7 bases in between. CDR1 SQVTM and CDR2 ANQGSEA come from the germline V gene. CDR3 sequence: CSVLGANTGELFF. CDR3 bases: TGCAGCGTTTTAGGAGCGAACACCGGGGAGCTGTTTTTT.

The chain combines TRBV7-8 with TRBJ2-3, with 8 bases that match TRBD2. Trimming cost V 0 bases and J 3 bases; bases outside gene matches: 8. The CDR3 is 17 residues long. Germline-derived CDR1 and CDR2 are SGHVS and FQNEAQ. CDR3 loop: CASSLALIGGATDTQYF. In DNA form, the CDR3 reads TGTGCCAGCAGCTTAGCGCTCATCGGGGGGGCAACAGATACGCAGTATTTT.

This clone was recorded once. The V call is TRBV30, the J call TRBJ1-1, with 8 positions matching TRBD1. Per germline, CDR1 GTSNPN and CDR2 SVGIG (reference sequence). This CDR3 region has 14 residues. V shed 1 base, J shed 4 bases, and the junction held 5 bases outside the gene matches. The CDR3: CAWSGTGMGTEAFF. CDR3 coding DNA: TGTGCCTGGAGTGGGACAGGGATGGGCACTGAAGCTTTCTTT.

The V gene is TRBV21-1, the J gene TRBJ2-4. TRBV21-1 counts as a pseudogene. The CDR3 has 16 amino acids. CDR3 residues: CASSKVGGNPKNIQYF. The CDR3 DNA reads TGTGCCAGCAGCAAAGTAGGTGGGAACCCCAAAAACATTCAGTACTTC.

The count of this clone is one. The CDR3 nucleotides are TGTGCCAGTAGTTTATCCGGGACGGGGGCAGCGCCCCAGCATTTT. As protein: CASSLSGTGAAPQHF. V is TRBV19 and J is TRBJ1-5; D is perhaps TRBD1 (6 bases). CDR1 LNHDA and CDR2 SQIVND come from the germline V gene (reference sequence). The CDR3 runs 15 residues. Deletions cut 5 bases from V and 9 bases from J, with 20 bases between.